Shown below are 10 T cell receptor beta chains from a single sample sequenced in a study of cytomegalovirus exposure and HLA in healthy donors. In the PCR, 60 Vbeta and 13 Jbeta primers were used. Measured with immunoSEQ multiplex PCR; TCRdb has only the in-frame clones, and not every one. The repertoire holds 85,000 to 130,000 clones, with around three quarters as singletons. Sequenced: PBMCs. These TCRs come from a woman aged 18-30 years in good health and CMV-seropositive.

The chain has TRBV6-4 and TRBJ2-3; D may be TRBD1 (7 bases). The CDR3 spans 15 residues. Trimming pared 6 bases from V and 2 bases from J, leaving 15 bases between. Germline loops: CDR1 MRHNA, CDR2 SNTAGT. CDR3 region: CASSENRGLTDTQYF. The CDR3 nucleotides read TGTGCCAGCAGCGAAAACAGGGGACTCACAGATACGCAGTATTTT.

J is TRBJ2-7 and V is TRBV2; the match to TRBD2 covers 12 bases. Germline trimming cut 5 bases from V and 6 bases from J; bases unmatched to any gene: 5. From germline, CDR1 is SNHLY and CDR2 FYNNEI. The CDR3 is 14 residues long. In nucleotides, the CDR3 is TGTGCCAGCAGTCGACAGGGACTAGCGGGCGAGCAGTACTTC. It yields the protein CASSRQGLAGEQYF. The complete variable domain, with remaining parts taken from reference TRBV2 and TRBJ2-7, reads EPEVTQTPSHQVTQMGQEVILRCVPISNHLYFYWYRQILGQKVEFLVSFYNNEISEKSEIFDDQFSVERPDGSNFTLKIRSTKLEDSAMYFCASSRQGLAGEQYFGPGTRLTVT.

The chain couples TRBV4-1 to TRBJ2-7; TRBD2 matches at 7 bases. Germline V gene data show CDR1 as MGHRA and CDR2 as YSYEKL. The CDR3 contains 15 residues. V was clipped by 3 bases and J by 3 bases; unmatched bases: 8. The CDR3 is CASSHLQGLDYEQYF. CDR3 sequence (DNA): TGCGCCAGCAGCCACCTACAAGGACTAGACTACGAGCAGTACTTC.

This sequence joins TRBV27 and TRBJ1-5; D is possibly TRBD1 (6 bases). Trimming removed 1 base from V and 2 bases from J, with 18 bases in between. In germline, CDR1 is MNHEY, CDR2 SMNVEV (reference sequence). This CDR3 has 18 residues. CDR3 DNA: TGTGCCAGCAGTTTATATGACGTTCGGGCAGGGGGCAATCAGCCCCAGCATTTT. Translating it yields CASSLYDVRAGGNQPQHF.

The V and J genes are TRBV18 and TRBJ1-1; D gene ambiguous. Germline CDR1 reads KGHSH; CDR2 reads LQKENI. The V end lost 3 bases, the J end lost 1 base, and 12 bases lay between the germline ends. This CDR3 has 15 residues. The DNA of the CDR3 is TGTGCCAGCTCACCCGCGGGGATGCCGAACACTGAAGCTTTCTTT. Translated: CASSPAGMPNTEAFF.

The CDR3 loop reads CASRGSRVSTDTQYF. The CDR3 coding sequence is TGTGCCAGCAGAGGTAGCCGGGTTTCGACAGATACGCAGTATTTT. This chain links TRBV2 with TRBJ2-3; D not resolved. Between the trimmed V and J ends, which lost 6 bases and 3 bases, there was a span of 16 bases. Germline V gene lookup returns CDR1 SNHLY and CDR2 FYNNEI. The CDR3 is 15 amino acids.

The J gene is TRBJ1-5, the V gene TRBV7-8; tentative D call: TRBD1 (6 bases). V was shortened by 0 bases and J by 7 bases, with 10 bases between the two germline ends. The germline CDR1 and CDR2 sequences are SGHVS and FQNEAQ. This CDR3 has 14 residues. The CDR3, as DNA: TGTGCCAGCAGCTTAGCTAGGGGGTGGCAGCCCCAGCATTTT. Translated, it gives CASSLARGWQPQHF.

The rearrangement uses TRBV7-2 and TRBJ1-2; no clear D. CDR3 length: 15 residues. Germline values: CDR1 SGHTA, CDR2 FQGNSA. V lost 2 bases to trimming and J lost 2 bases, with 12 bases between them. The CDR3 DNA is TGTGCCAGCAGCTTAACCGGGTTCGCGAACTATGGCTACACCTTC. It translates to CASSLTGFANYGYTF. The whole variable domain, remainder taken from reference TRBV7-2 and TRBJ1-2, is GAGVSQSPSNKVTEKGKDVELRCDPISGHTALYWYRQSLGQGLEFLIYFQGNSAPDKSGLPSDRFSAERTGGSVSTLTIQRTQQEDSAVYLCASSLTGFANYGYTFGSGTRLTVV.

The V and J genes are TRBV6-1 and TRBJ2-2; 8 positions match TRBD1. Losses at the gene ends were 0 bases for V and 7 bases for J; bases not matched to a gene: 7. CDR1 MNHNS and CDR2 SASEGT come from the germline V gene. There are 16 residues in the CDR3. The CDR3 region has the DNA TGTGCCAGCAGTGAAGCGCGTCAGGGGGCGAGCGGGGAGCTGTTTTTT. This translates into CASSEARQGASGELFF.

The chain employs TRBV7-2 and TRBJ1-1, with 9 bases lining up with TRBD1. Germline CDR1 is SGHTA and CDR2 is FQGNSA. CDR3 size: 15 residues. Unmatched junction bases numbered 5, after V lost 5 bases and J lost 1 base. The CDR3 DNA reads as TGTGCCAGCAGCCGACCGGGACAGGGGAACACTGAAGCTTTCTTT. It translates to CASSRPGQGNTEAFF.